The 18 T cell receptor beta chains below were found in one sample sequenced in a study of technical replicates of blood from several donors. The repertoire was sequenced with immunoSEQ multiplex PCR; TCRdb's copy has only in-frame clones and lacks some. The sample holds over 15,000 clones, approximately 87% seen once. The sequencing input was PBMCs. The receptors shown here come from a human donor in good health.

A few counts support this clone. The CDR3 loop is CASSSRTGLTHF. In DNA form, the CDR3 reads TGTGCCAGCAGTTCGAGGACAGGGCTGACCCATTTT. The genes are TRBV6-5 and TRBJ1-5, with 8 bases fitting TRBD1. Per germline, CDR1 MNHEY and CDR2 SVGAGI. The junction had 9 bases not matched to a gene; V was cut back by 4 bases and J by 16 bases. This CDR3 is 12 amino acids long.

In this sample, this clone turned up once. The chain couples TRBV6-5 to TRBJ2-5, with 10 bases matching TRBD1. Germline V lookup: CDR1 MNHEY, CDR2 SVGAGI. The CDR3 extends over 15 amino acids. After removal of 0 bases from V and 3 bases from J, the junction contained 1 base not matched to a gene. In DNA form, the CDR3 reads TGTGCCAGCAGTTACTCCGGACAGGGGGAAGAGACCCAGTACTTC. As protein: CASSYSGQGEETQYF.

The V call is TRBV28, the J call TRBJ2-5; TRBD2 is a possible D gene (5 bases). CDR1 MDHEN and CDR2 SYDVKM come from the germline V gene. CDR3 length equals 14 residues. With 3 bases removed from V and 5 bases from J, the gap between germline ends came to 13 bases. CDR3 sequence (DNA): TGTGCCAGCAGTTTGTCTGGAGGTTGGGAGACCCAGTACTTC. As protein: CASSLSGGWETQYF. Together with reference TRBV28 and TRBJ2-5, the CDR3 gives the full variable domain: DVKVTQSSRYLVKRTGEKVFLECVQDMDHENMFWYRQDPGLGLRLIYFSYDVKMKEKGDIPEGYSVSREKKERFSLILESASTNQTSMYLCASSLSGGWETQYFGPGTRLLVL.

The chain employs TRBV29-1 and TRBJ1-2, with D possibly matching TRBD1 (6 bases). Germline V gene sequence: CDR1 SQVTM, CDR2 ANQGSEA. The germline V and J ends were trimmed by 2 bases and 8 bases, with 15 bases remaining between them. This CDR3 is built from 13 residues. The CDR3 nucleotides read TGCAGCGTTGAAATACAGGGAATAAGAGGCTACACCTTC. The encoded protein is CSVEIQGIRGYTF.

This clone was observed a single time. This rearrangement joins TRBV27 to TRBJ2-1; D is undetermined. The germline V gene has CDR1 MNHEY and CDR2 SMNVEV (reference sequence). The CDR3 spans 14 residues. Trimming cost V 3 bases and J 1 base, with 7 bases left between them. The CDR3 nucleotides read TGTGCCAGCAGTTTCGGCGGATCCTACAATGAGCAGTTCTTC. Its translation is CASSFGGSYNEQFF.

The rearrangement joins TRBV2 to TRBJ1-1; 10 bases are shared with TRBD1. Germline assignment: CDR1 SNHLY and CDR2 FYNNEI. The CDR3 has 13 residues. Losses at the gene ends were 11 bases for V and 6 bases for J; bases not matched to a gene: 9. The CDR3 region has the DNA TGTGCCGGCTCGACAGGGGGCTTGGCTGAAGCTTTCTTT. Its protein is CAGSTGGLAEAFF.

This sequence joins TRBV19 and TRBJ2-1, with 9 bases that match TRBD2. This CDR3 has 12 residues. The trim removed 9 bases at V and 14 bases at J, leaving 11 bases unmatched. Germline lookup yields CDR1 LNHDA and CDR2 SQIVND (reference sequence). CDR3 in DNA: TGTGCCAGCCTTGCCGGGACTAGCACAAAGTTCTTC. This encodes CASLAGTSTKFF.

This chain joins TRBV5-1 and TRBJ2-2; D not resolved. With 4 bases removed from V and 4 bases from J, the gap between germline ends came to 8 bases. The germline V gene encodes CDR1 SGHRS and CDR2 YFSETQ. The CDR3 is 13 residues long. The chain's CDR3 is CASSARSTGELFF. CDR3 bases: TGCGCCAGCAGCGCTAGGAGCACCGGGGAGCTGTTTTTT.

The chain combines TRBV5-5 with TRBJ1-1, with D perhaps TRBD1 (5 bases). The length of the CDR3 is 19 residues. Per germline, CDR1 SGHKS and CDR2 YYEKEE (reference sequence). V was pared by 3 bases and J by 1 base, with 25 bases between. CDR3 residues: CASSSAHVGGNAKNTEAFF. The CDR3 bases are TGTGCCAGCAGCTCCGCCCACGTGGGGGGGAACGCGAAGAACACTGAAGCTTTCTTT.

This clone is a singleton in its sample. The chain links TRBV7-2 to TRBJ1-1; D ambiguous. The CDR3 sequence is 13 residues long. Germline loops: CDR1 SGHTA, CDR2 FQGNSA. Trimming took 4 bases from V and 1 from J, leaving 7 bases between them. Here the CDR3 reads CASSSTPNTEAFF. CDR3 nucleotides: TGTGCCAGCAGCTCGACTCCGAACACTGAAGCTTTCTTT.

This clone came up once. V usage is TRBV19 and J usage is TRBJ2-3; possibly TRBD2 for D (5 bases). The V gene lost 7 bases and the J gene lost 1 base, with 15 bases spanning the gap. The CDR3 covers 15 residues. Per the germline V gene, CDR1 is LNHDA and CDR2 is SQIVND (reference sequence). The CDR3: CASNRGALGTDTQYF. The CDR3 DNA follows: TGTGCCAGTAACCGGGGAGCGTTAGGCACAGATACGCAGTATTTT. The full variable domain, with the rest looked up from reference TRBV19 and TRBJ2-3, is DGGITQSPKYLFRKEGQNVTLSCEQNLNHDAMYWYRQDPGQGLRLIYYSQIVNDFQKGDIAEGYSVSREKKESFPLTVTSAQKNPTAFYLCASNRGALGTDTQYFGPGTRLTVL.

V is TRBV4-1 and J is TRBJ2-5; D ambiguous. Trimming took 0 bases from V and 7 from J, leaving 6 bases between them. Germline V gives CDR1 MGHRA, CDR2 YSYEKL. The CDR3 contains 12 residues. The CDR3 DNA follows: TGCGCCAGCAGCCAAGAGTACGGGACCCAGTACTTC. This sequence encodes CASSQEYGTQYF.

V and J are TRBV11-3 and TRBJ1-1; D is unclear. The CDR3 sequence is 13 residues long. The germline V and J ends were trimmed by 4 bases and 6 bases, with 12 bases remaining between them. The V gene's germline CDR1 is SGHNT and CDR2 YENEEA. CDR3 region: CASSSRVGSEAFF. The CDR3 region has the DNA TGTGCCAGCAGCTCGAGGGTTGGGTCTGAAGCTTTCTTT.

The gene calls are TRBV6-5 and TRBJ2-7; TRBD1 aligns across 8 bases. Germline values: CDR1 MNHEY, CDR2 SVGAGI. This CDR3 has 13 amino acids. The V gene end was trimmed by 9 bases and the J gene end by 3 bases; junction bases not matched to a gene: 7. The CDR3: CASRTGLNYEQYF. The CDR3 DNA follows: TGTGCCAGTAGGACAGGGCTAAACTACGAGCAGTACTTC.

Written as DNA, the CDR3 is TGTGCCAGCAGCTTAGAAGGGGACAGATACTACGAGCAGTACTTC. It encodes CASSLEGDRYYEQYF. This chain joins TRBV11-2 and TRBJ2-7, with 7 bases fitting TRBD1. The germline V gene has CDR1 SGHAT and CDR2 FQNNGV. J was trimmed by 3 bases and V by 0 bases; bases with no gene match: 5. There are 15 residues in the CDR3.

This clone has just a few counts. The chain combines TRBV9 with TRBJ1-1; D is unclear. CDR1 and CDR2 (germline): SGDLS, YYNGEE. The ends were cut back, 0 bases at V and 0 bases at J, with 12 bases in the middle. The CDR3 sequence is 16 residues long. The CDR3 is CASSVAVTNMNTEAFF. As DNA, the CDR3 is TGTGCCAGCAGCGTAGCTGTTACAAACATGAACACTGAAGCTTTCTTT. The entire variable domain, with the rest obtained from reference TRBV9 and TRBJ1-1, is as follows: DSGVTQTPKHLITATGQRVTLRCSPRSGDLSVYWYQQSLDQGLQFLIQYYNGEERAKGNILERFSAQQFPDLHSELNLSSLELGDSALYFCASSVAVTNMNTEAFFGQGTRLTVV.

The rearrangement uses TRBV11-2 and TRBJ2-7; TRBD1 agrees at 8 bases. CDR3 length: 13 amino acids. Germline CDR1 SGHAT, CDR2 FQNNGV. The J segment lost 6 bases and the V segment lost 10 bases, leaving 11 bases of the junction unmatched. The DNA for the CDR3 is TGTGCCACTGGACAGGGTATTAACCGCGAGCAGTACTTC. It translates to CATGQGINREQYF.

The chain carries TRBV7-8 and TRBJ1-6, with 7 bases lining up with TRBD1. This CDR3 region has 16 residues. V was pared by 1 base and J by 9 bases, with 9 bases of the junction left unmatched. Germline assignment: CDR1 SGHVS and CDR2 FQNEAQ. In nucleotides, the CDR3 is TGTGCCAGCAGCTTAGACCCACAGGGGATAGGTTCACCCCTCCACTTT. Its translation: CASSLDPQGIGSPLHF.